Presented here are 23 T cell receptor beta chains from one specimen sequenced in a study of blood T cell repertoires in COVID-19. Here immunoSEQ multiplex PCR was the method, and the copy in TCRdb shows in-frame clones only, minus some. This table has 40,000 or so clones, roughly 85% appearing once. Sequencing used peripheral blood. These TCRs come from a human donor in a cohort sampled during active COVID-19.

The CDR3 DNA follows: TGTGCCAGCAGCCAAGGGATCAGGGTCTACGAGCAGTACTTC. It encodes CASSQGIRVYEQYF. This chain joins TRBV14 and TRBJ2-7, with TRBD1 as a possible D gene (5 bases). The CDR3 is 14 residues long. CDR1 and CDR2 from the germline V gene are SGHDN and FVKESK. V lost 1 base and J 3 bases, leaving 10 bases between the germline ends.

The chain is built from TRBV6-5 and TRBJ1-2; the match to TRBD1 covers 8 bases. This CDR3 has 15 amino acids. The J segment lost 6 bases and the V segment lost 7 bases, leaving 13 bases of the junction unmatched. Germline V lookup: CDR1 MNHEY, CDR2 SVGAGI. The CDR3 protein is CASTRTLTGGNGYTF. Written as DNA, the CDR3 is TGTGCCAGCACCAGGACCCTTACAGGGGGGAATGGCTACACCTTC.

The V gene is TRBV19, the J gene TRBJ2-7; D is perhaps TRBD1 (5 bases). This CDR3 contains 13 residues. V was cut by 3 bases and J by 5 bases, with 11 bases left in between. The germline CDR1 and CDR2 sequences are LNHDA and SQIVND (reference sequence). CDR3 DNA: TGTGCCAGTAGTATTCAGGGTCGGGACGAGCAGTACTTC. It translates to CASSIQGRDEQYF.

The chain couples TRBV18 to TRBJ2-5, with 16 bases that match TRBD2. J lost 10 bases, V lost 0 bases, and 2 bases had no gene match. Germline V gene lookup returns CDR1 KGHSH and CDR2 LQKENI. The CDR3 sequence is 15 residues long. CDR3 loop: CASSPPGLAGGSQYF. The CDR3 nucleotides are TGTGCCAGCTCACCACCGGGACTAGCGGGGGGGAGCCAGTACTTC.

The V call is TRBV7-2, the J call TRBJ2-3; 7 nucleotides agree with TRBD1. V dropped 1 base and J dropped 4; count of bases not matched to a gene: 2. The germline V gene encodes CDR1 SGHTA and CDR2 FQGNSA. The CDR3 totals 14 residues. CDR3 DNA sequence: TGTGCCAGCAGCTTAGTAGGGGGCCCAGATACGCAGTATTTT. Its protein product is CASSLVGGPDTQYF.

This chain connects TRBV6-2 or TRBV6-3 to TRBJ1-2, with 9 bases identical to TRBD1. The ends lost 6 bases at V and 4 bases at J; junction bases unmatched: 15. In germline, CDR1 is MNHEY, CDR2 SVGEGT. This CDR3 spans 17 amino acids. CDR3 coding DNA: TGTGCCAGCAGCTCCTTTGCGGGACAGGGTCCGGGCTATGGCTACACCTTC. This codes for CASSSFAGQGPGYGYTF.

The chain is built from TRBV6-6 and TRBJ2-2, with 14 bases lining up with TRBD2. The germline V gene encodes CDR1 MNHNY and CDR2 SVGAGI (reference sequence). The ends lost 8 bases at V and 6 bases at J; junction bases unmatched: 2. The CDR3 totals 14 residues. The CDR3 here is CASQTSGGAGELFF. The CDR3 region has the DNA TGTGCCAGCCAGACTAGCGGGGGGGCCGGGGAGCTGTTTTTT.

On this clone itself: At one end the junction does not follow the germline gene, possibly because of a read error. This chain uses TRBV4-1 with TRBJ1-1; 8 bases fit TRBD1. Germline CDR1 reads MGHRA; CDR2 reads YSYEKL. The CDR3 is 15 amino acids. The CDR3 sequence: CASSQSATGAGERVF. The CDR3 nucleotides read TGCGCCAGCAGCCAATCAGCGACAGGGGCAGGGGAACGGGTCTTT.

The chain is built from TRBV5-1 and TRBJ2-7, with TRBD1 identical over 7 bases. V was pared by 4 bases and J by 0 bases, with 7 bases of the junction left unmatched. Germline V gene data show CDR1 as SGHRS and CDR2 as YFSETQ. The CDR3 spans 15 residues. The CDR3 DNA sequence: TGCGCCAGCAGCCAAGGGGGCTCTTACTCCTACGAGCAGTACTTC. Protein product: CASSQGGSYSYEQYF.

CDR3 loop: CASSLTGANYGYTF. DNA of the CDR3: TGCGCCAGCAGCTTGACAGGAGCTAACTATGGCTACACCTTC. The rearrangement links TRBV5-1 to TRBJ1-2, with TRBD1 as a possible D gene (5 bases). The germline V gene has CDR1 SGHRS and CDR2 YFSETQ. Trimming removed 1 base at V and 0 bases at J, with 7 bases between. The CDR3 totals 14 residues.

The V gene is TRBV6-6, the J gene TRBJ1-6, with D possibly matching TRBD1 (5 bases). Trimming removed 6 bases at V and 0 bases at J, with 9 bases between. Germline CDR1 MNHNY, CDR2 SVGAGI (reference sequence). This CDR3 has 15 amino acids. In nucleotides, the CDR3 is TGTGCCAGCAGGGGGGAGGGCTCCTATAATTCACCCCTCCACTTT. Translation gives CASRGEGSYNSPLHF.

This chain links TRBV5-1 with TRBJ2-5; D gene ambiguous. This CDR3 has 15 residues. The ends were cut back, 0 bases at V and 2 bases at J, with 11 bases in the middle. Looked up from germline, CDR1 is SGHRS and CDR2 is YFSETQ. The CDR3 sequence is CASSLASRTQETQYF. The CDR3 DNA follows: TGCGCCAGCAGCTTGGCTAGTCGCACACAAGAGACCCAGTACTTC. Drawing the rest from reference TRBV5-1 and TRBJ2-5, the complete variable domain is KAGVTQTPRYLIKTRGQQVTLSCSPISGHRSVSWYQQTPGQGLQFLFEYFSETQRNKGNFPGRFSGRQFSNSRSEMNVSTLELGDSALYLCASSLASRTQETQYFGPGTRLLVL.

The V gene is TRBV20-1, the J gene TRBJ2-7; D is perhaps TRBD2 (6 bases). Germline CDR1 is DFQATT and CDR2 is SNEGSKA (reference sequence). The CDR3 loop spans 11 amino acids. Trimming cost V 2 bases and J 6 bases, with 8 bases left between them. The CDR3 sequence is CSARWGVEQYF. In DNA, the CDR3 is TGCAGTGCTAGATGGGGGGTCGAGCAGTACTTC.

This chain connects TRBV7-9 to TRBJ2-3; D unclear. V shed 2 bases and J shed 4 bases, with 16 bases lying between them. CDR1 and CDR2 (germline): SEHNR, FQNEAQ (reference sequence). CDR3 size: 16 residues. CDR3 coding DNA: TGTGCCAGCAGCTTATCTCAACCCGGAGAGGCAGATACGCAGTATTTT. Translated, it gives CASSLSQPGEADTQYF.

The genes are TRBV19 and TRBJ2-7; 10 bases map to TRBD1. Germline CDR1 LNHDA, CDR2 SQIVND (reference sequence). The CDR3 extends over 15 amino acids. V trimming: 5 bases; J trimming: 6 bases; junction bases outside the gene matches: 10. CDR3: CASSPNRDRGSEQYF. The CDR3 region has the DNA TGTGCCAGTAGTCCGAACCGGGACAGGGGCAGCGAGCAGTACTTC.

The chain uses TRBV7-3 and TRBJ1-1, with unresolved D. Germline V gene sequence: CDR1 SGHTA, CDR2 FQGTGA. The CDR3 extends over 15 amino acids. The V end was cut by 5 bases, the J end by 5 bases, with 18 bases between. The CDR3 DNA reads TGTGCCAGCAGCCCCTCCCCGGTTGCGGGGACTGAAGCTTTCTTT. Residues: CASSPSPVAGTEAFF.

The rearrangement joins TRBV9 to TRBJ2-5; tentative D call: TRBD1 (5 bases). V dropped 4 bases and J dropped 1 base, with 11 bases sitting between them. CDR3 size: 14 residues. The germline CDR1 and CDR2 sequences are SGDLS and YYNGEE. CDR3 sequence reads: CASSPRTTQETQYF. The CDR3 DNA reads TGTGCCAGCAGCCCTCGGACAACCCAAGAGACCCAGTACTTC.

The chain uses TRBV7-2 and TRBJ2-4; 9 bases agree with TRBD2. The germline CDR1 and CDR2 sequences are SGHTA and FQGNSA. This CDR3 is 18 amino acids long. V shed 1 base and J 1 base; nucleotides not matched to a gene: 8. In DNA, the CDR3 is TGTGCCAGCAGCTTAGTAGGGGTAGCGGGGGAGGCCAAAAACATTCAGTACTTC. Its protein product is CASSLVGVAGEAKNIQYF. Supplemented by reference TRBV7-2 and TRBJ2-4, the full variable domain reads GAGVSQSPSNKVTEKGKDVELRCDPISGHTALYWYRQSLGQGLEFLIYFQGNSAPDKSGLPSDRFSAERTGGSVSTLTIQRTQQEDSAVYLCASSLVGVAGEAKNIQYFGAGTRLSVL.

A single count supports this clone. This rearrangement joins TRBV4-1 to TRBJ1-1; 8 bases match TRBD1. Germline CDR1 is MGHRA and CDR2 is YSYEKL. CDR3 size: 18 residues. Trimming cost V 0 bases and J 3 bases; bases outside gene matches: 12. In DNA, the CDR3 is TGCGCCAGCAGCCAAGATTCGGGCAGGGGGCTTAGGGACACTGAAGCTTTCTTT. It encodes CASSQDSGRGLRDTEAFF.

The gene calls are TRBV9 and TRBJ2-3, with unresolved D. CDR1 SGDLS and CDR2 YYNGEE come from the germline V gene. Trimming took 0 bases from V and 3 from J, leaving 14 bases between them. The CDR3 is made up of 16 amino acids. The CDR3 sequence: CASSVEAGLKTDTQYF. Here the CDR3 DNA reads TGTGCCAGCAGCGTAGAGGCAGGTCTGAAAACAGATACGCAGTATTTT.

The chain links TRBV14 to TRBJ1-3, with a weak D call TRBD1 (5 bases). V lost 2 bases and J lost 0, with 11 bases in between. Germline V gene data show CDR1 as SGHDN and CDR2 as FVKESK. The CDR3 has 16 amino acids. CDR3 DNA: TGTGCCAGCAGCCAATCAGGGCATTACTCTGGAAACACCATATATTTT. Amino acid sequence: CASSQSGHYSGNTIYF.

The V gene is TRBV12-5, the J gene TRBJ2-2, with 9 nucleotides matching TRBD1. Germline CDR1 is LGHNT and CDR2 is FRNRAP. J gave up 7 bases and V 2 bases, and 5 bases lay outside the gene matches. The CDR3 covers 15 residues. CDR3 DNA sequence: TGTGCTAGTGGTTTGACAGGGGGCGGGAACGGGGAGCTGTTTTTT. This gives the protein CASGLTGGGNGELFF.

The gene calls are TRBV3-1 (or the pseudogene TRBV3-2) and TRBJ2-3, with 11 positions matching TRBD2. CDR1 is LGHDT, CDR2 YNNKEL, per germline (reference sequence). CDR3 size: 14 residues. V trimming: 6 bases; J trimming: 5 bases; junction bases outside the gene matches: 4. CDR3 nucleotide sequence: TGTGCCAGCAGGACTAGCGGGGAAGGAGATACGCAGTATTTT. It specifies CASRTSGEGDTQYF.